The rows below give T cell receptor beta chains drawn from one sample of a study of shared clonotypes between healthy human individuals. Data came from immunoSEQ multiplex PCR; TCRdb stores just in-frame clones and leaves some out. Among about 680,000 clones listed, 73% were seen once. The specimen sequenced was memory CD4+ T cells sorted from blood. Every receptor here comes from a woman aged 25-40 years in good health. Both conserved end residues are trimmed from each CDR3. A D gene is named only where the DNA matches it firmly.

TRBJ2-1 | TRBD1 | TRBV18 | ASSPTQGLSNEQF
TRBJ2-7 | NA | TRBV7-8 | ASQSRESSEQY
TRBJ2-7 | NA | TRBV11-1 | ASSLQGNEQY
TRBJ2-5 | TRBD1 | TRBV29-1 | SAGPPADRGLLETQY
TRBJ1-1 | TRBD1 | TRBV7-8 | ASSRDRETEAF
TRBJ1-5 | NA | TRBV12-5 | ASCYDVQPQH
TRBJ1-1 | TRBD1 | TRBV11-2 | ASSHRGTEAF
TRBJ2-7 | TRBD2 | TRBV19 | ASSSRTSGRAWEQY
TRBJ1-1 | NA | TRBV11-2 | ASSLDSYTEAF
TRBJ2-1 | TRBD2 | TRBV2 | ASSASGSSYNEQF
TRBJ2-5 | NA | TRBV5-1 | ASSLGSLRETQY
TRBJ2-1 | TRBD1 | TRBV7-6 | ASSSYGTGTYNEQF
TRBJ1-2 | TRBD1 | TRBV27 | ASSLSGDSGLANYGYT
TRBJ1-5 | NA | TRBV27 | ASSSGLAGTNQPQH
TRBJ2-7 | NA | TRBV28 | ASTAGNSYEQY
TRBJ2-1 | NA | TRBV7-9 | ASGTRISWTRSYNEQF
TRBJ1-2 | NA | TRBV5-1 | ASSWTDNYGYT
TRBJ2-5 | TRBD1 | TRBV7-9 | ASSGTGGEKTQY
TRBJ1-2 | NA | TRBV10-3 | AIKAQTGKGVHGYT
TRBJ2-2 | NA | TRBV7-3 | ASSSRVPGELF
TRBJ2-1 | NA | TRBV5-4 | ASSAASYNEQF
TRBJ2-1 | TRBD2 | TRBV19 | ASSIYPGGSSYNEQF
TRBJ2-7 | NA | TRBV5-1 | ASSLDAGPYEQY
TRBJ2-5 | TRBD2 | TRBV14 | ASSQGLAGETQY
TRBJ2-3 | NA | TRBV9 | ASSPHMWESYTDTQY
TRBJ2-4 | TRBD2 | TRBV28 | ASRSGRSANIQY
TRBJ1-1 | TRBD1 | TRBV11-2 | ASSRGLGSAEAF
TRBJ1-4 | TRBD1 | TRBV5-1 | ASSWSGQGASELF
TRBJ2-2 | TRBD2 | TRBV5-1 | ASSSPPAGVTGELF
TRBJ2-5 | NA | TRBV30 | AWSVPPGYQETQY
TRBJ2-1 | NA | TRBV27 | ASSPWTSYNEQF
TRBJ2-1 | TRBD2 | TRBV29-1 | SVEEGSGSRF
TRBJ2-5 | NA | TRBV30 | AWKRGGTETQY
TRBJ2-7 | TRBD1 | TRBV6-1 | AGAWTGVYEQY
TRBJ2-6 | NA | TRBV5-1 | ASSLPSESGANVLT
TRBJ1-5 | NA | TRBV19 | ASSIENLRDQPQH
TRBJ1-4 | TRBD1 | TRBV28 | ASRPSGGLNEKLF
TRBJ2-7 | TRBD1 | TRBV15 | ATSSGQGSGEQY
TRBJ1-2 | NA | TRBV28 | ASSSPGLFYGYT
TRBJ2-1 | NA | TRBV27 | ASRAVNEQF
TRBJ1-1 | NA | TRBV2 | ASSENQGEAF
TRBJ2-7 | NA | TRBV18 | ASSQSGYEQY
TRBJ1-3 | TRBD1 | TRBV28 | ASSRQGARGNTIY
TRBJ1-2 | NA | TRBV28 | ASRSDSYNGYT
NA | TRBD2 | TRBV30 | AWRREVFDEQY
TRBJ2-1 | NA | TRBV27 | ASSLSRRDLLLF
TRBJ2-7 | NA | TRBV18 | ASSETSYEQY
TRBJ2-7 | NA | TRBV15 | ATSRGDSYEQY
TRBJ1-6 | NA | TRBV30 | AWAQGYSPLH
TRBJ2-7 | NA | TRBV6-6 | ASSRDRTSYEQY
TRBJ1-1 | NA | TRBV5-6 | ASSLARVGTEAF
TRBJ1-1 | NA | TRBV10-1 | ASSDWGQTEAF
TRBJ2-3 | TRBD2 | TRBV6-5 | ASRALAGGPGTQY
TRBJ1-5 | NA | TRBV28 | ASSLKDNQPQH
TRBJ1-2 | NA | TRBV28 | ASSLQPKGYT